This T cell receptor (beta chain) was sequenced for a study of blood T cell repertoires in COVID-19. Germline V gives CDR1 SEHNR, CDR2 FQNEAQ (reference sequence). The CDR3 runs to 15 residues. The V end was cut by 5 bases, the J end by 4 bases, with 17 bases between. The assay was immunoSEQ multiplex PCR, and TCRdb's table has in-frame clones only and misses some. The sample lists 130,000 or so clones; about 80% were seen once. The chain couples TRBV7-9 to TRBJ1-2, with no clear D. Sequencing was performed on peripheral blood. The clonotype comes from a woman over 75 with acute or convalescent COVID-19. CDR3 loop: CASSPQGRAPYGYTF. The CDR3 coding sequence is TGTGCCAGCAGCCCCCAAGGGAGGGCCCCCTATGGCTACACCTTC.